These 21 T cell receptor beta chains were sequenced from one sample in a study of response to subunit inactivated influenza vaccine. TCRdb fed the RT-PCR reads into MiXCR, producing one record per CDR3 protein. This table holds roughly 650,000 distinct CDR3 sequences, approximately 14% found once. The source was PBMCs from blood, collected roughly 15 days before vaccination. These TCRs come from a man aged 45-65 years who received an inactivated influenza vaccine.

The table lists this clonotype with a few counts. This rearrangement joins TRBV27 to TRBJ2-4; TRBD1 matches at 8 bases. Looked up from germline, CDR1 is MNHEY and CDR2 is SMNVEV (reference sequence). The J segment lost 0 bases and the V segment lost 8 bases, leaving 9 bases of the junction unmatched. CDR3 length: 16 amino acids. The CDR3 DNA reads TGTGCCAGCCGACAGGGGACAGTGAGAGCCAAAAACATTCAGTACTTC. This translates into CASRQGTVRAKNIQYF.

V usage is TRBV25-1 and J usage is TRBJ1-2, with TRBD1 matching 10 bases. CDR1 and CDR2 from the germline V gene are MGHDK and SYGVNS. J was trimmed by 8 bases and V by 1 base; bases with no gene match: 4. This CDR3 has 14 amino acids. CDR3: CASSESGQGTGYTF. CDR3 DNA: TGTGCCAGCAGTGAATCGGGACAGGGGACCGGCTACACCTTC.

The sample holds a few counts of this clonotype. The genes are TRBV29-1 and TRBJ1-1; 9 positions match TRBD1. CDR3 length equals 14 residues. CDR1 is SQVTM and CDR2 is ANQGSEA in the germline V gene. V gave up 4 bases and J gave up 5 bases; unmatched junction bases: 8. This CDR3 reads CSVVGTGKATEAFF. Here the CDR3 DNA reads TGCAGCGTTGTGGGGACAGGGAAGGCGACTGAAGCTTTCTTT. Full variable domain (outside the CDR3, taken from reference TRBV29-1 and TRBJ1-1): SAVISQKPSRDICQRGTSLTIQCQVDSQVTMMFWYRQQPGQSLTLIATANQGSEATYESGFVIDKFPISRPNLTFSTLTVSNMSPEDSSIYLCSVVGTGKATEAFFGQGTRLTVV.

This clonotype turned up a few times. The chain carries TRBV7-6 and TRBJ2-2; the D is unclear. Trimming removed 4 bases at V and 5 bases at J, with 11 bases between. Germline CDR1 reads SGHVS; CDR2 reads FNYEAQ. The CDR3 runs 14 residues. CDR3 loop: CASSSYPRTGELFF. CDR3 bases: TGTGCCAGCAGCTCCTACCCCCGGACCGGGGAGCTGTTTTTT.

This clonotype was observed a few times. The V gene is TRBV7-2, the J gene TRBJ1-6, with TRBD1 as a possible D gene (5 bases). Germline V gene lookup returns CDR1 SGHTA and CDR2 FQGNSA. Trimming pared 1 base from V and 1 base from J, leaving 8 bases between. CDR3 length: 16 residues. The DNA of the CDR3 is TGTGCCAGCAGCTTAGGGGGCTCGTCCTATAATTCACCCCTCCACTTT. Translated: CASSLGGSSYNSPLHF.

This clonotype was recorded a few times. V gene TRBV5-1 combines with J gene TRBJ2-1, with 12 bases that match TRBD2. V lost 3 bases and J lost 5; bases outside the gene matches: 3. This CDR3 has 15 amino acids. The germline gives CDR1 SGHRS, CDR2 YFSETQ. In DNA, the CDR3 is TGCGCCAGCAGCTGGACTAGCGGGGTAGACAATGAGCAGTTCTTC. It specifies CASSWTSGVDNEQFF.

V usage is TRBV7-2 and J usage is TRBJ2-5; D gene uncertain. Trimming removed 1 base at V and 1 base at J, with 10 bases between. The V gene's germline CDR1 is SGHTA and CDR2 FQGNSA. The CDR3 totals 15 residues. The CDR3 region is CASSLVHPIQETQYF. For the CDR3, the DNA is TGTGCCAGCAGCTTAGTACATCCGATCCAAGAGACCCAGTACTTC. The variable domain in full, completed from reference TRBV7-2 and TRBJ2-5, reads GAGVSQSPSNKVTEKGKDVELRCDPISGHTALYWYRQSLGQGLEFLIYFQGNSAPDKSGLPSDRFSAERTGGSVSTLTIQRTQQEDSAVYLCASSLVHPIQETQYFGPGTRLLVL.

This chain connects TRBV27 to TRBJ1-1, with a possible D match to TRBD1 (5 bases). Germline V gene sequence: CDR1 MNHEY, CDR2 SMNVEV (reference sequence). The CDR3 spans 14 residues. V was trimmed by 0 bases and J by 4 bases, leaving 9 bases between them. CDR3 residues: CASSLSRGSTEAFF. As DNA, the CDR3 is TGTGCCAGCAGTTTATCCCGGGGGAGCACTGAAGCTTTCTTT.

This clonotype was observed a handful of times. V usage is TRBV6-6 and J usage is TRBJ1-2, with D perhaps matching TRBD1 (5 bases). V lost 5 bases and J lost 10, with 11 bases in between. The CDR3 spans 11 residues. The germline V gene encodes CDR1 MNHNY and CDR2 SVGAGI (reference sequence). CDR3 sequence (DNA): TGTGCCAGCAGTCAGGACACTCACTACACCTTC. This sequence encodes CASSQDTHYTF.

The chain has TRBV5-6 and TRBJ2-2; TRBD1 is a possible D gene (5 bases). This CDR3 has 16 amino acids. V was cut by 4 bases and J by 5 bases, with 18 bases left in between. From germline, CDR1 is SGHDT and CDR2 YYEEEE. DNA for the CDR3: TGTGCCAGCAGCGCCCTGTTAGCAGGGCGAACCGGGGAGCTGTTTTTT. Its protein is CASSALLAGRTGELFF.

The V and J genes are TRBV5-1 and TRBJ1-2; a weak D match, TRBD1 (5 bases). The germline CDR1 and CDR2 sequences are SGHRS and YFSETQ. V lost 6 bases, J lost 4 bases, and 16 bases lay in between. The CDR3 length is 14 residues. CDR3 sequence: CASTVDSPRYGYTF. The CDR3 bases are TGCGCCAGCACCGTAGACAGTCCGCGCTATGGCTACACCTTC.

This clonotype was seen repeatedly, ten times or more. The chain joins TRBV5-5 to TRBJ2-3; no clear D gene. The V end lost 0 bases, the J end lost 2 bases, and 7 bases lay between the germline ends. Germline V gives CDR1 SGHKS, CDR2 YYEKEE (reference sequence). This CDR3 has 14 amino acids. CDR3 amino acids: CASSLDRNTDTQYF. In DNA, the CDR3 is TGTGCCAGCAGCTTGGATAGGAACACAGATACGCAGTATTTT.

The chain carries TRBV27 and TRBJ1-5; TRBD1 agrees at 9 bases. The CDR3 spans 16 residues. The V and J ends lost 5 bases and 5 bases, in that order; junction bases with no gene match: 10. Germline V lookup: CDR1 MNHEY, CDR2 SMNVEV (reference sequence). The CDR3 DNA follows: TGTGCCAGCAGTCCAGGGACAGGGAGGATCCATCAGCCCCAGCATTTT. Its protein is CASSPGTGRIHQPQHF.

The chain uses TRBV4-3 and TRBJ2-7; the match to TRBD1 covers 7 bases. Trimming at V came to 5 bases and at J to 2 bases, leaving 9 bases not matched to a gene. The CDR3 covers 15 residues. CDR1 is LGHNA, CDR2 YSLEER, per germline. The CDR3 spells CASSASWDSTYEQYF. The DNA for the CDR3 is TGCGCCAGCAGCGCATCTTGGGACAGTACCTACGAGCAGTACTTC.

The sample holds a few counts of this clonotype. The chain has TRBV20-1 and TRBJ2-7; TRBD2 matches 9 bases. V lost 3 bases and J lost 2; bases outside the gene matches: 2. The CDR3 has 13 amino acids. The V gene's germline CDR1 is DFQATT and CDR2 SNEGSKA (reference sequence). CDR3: CSARGGRAYEQYF. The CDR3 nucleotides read TGCAGTGCTAGGGGCGGGAGGGCCTACGAGCAGTACTTC.

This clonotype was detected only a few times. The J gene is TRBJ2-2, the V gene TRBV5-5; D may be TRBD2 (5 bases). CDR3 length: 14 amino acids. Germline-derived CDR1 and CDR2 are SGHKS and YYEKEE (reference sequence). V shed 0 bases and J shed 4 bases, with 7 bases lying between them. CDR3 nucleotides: TGTGCCAGCAGCTTGGAAGGGAGCACCGGGGAGCTGTTTTTT. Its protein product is CASSLEGSTGELFF.

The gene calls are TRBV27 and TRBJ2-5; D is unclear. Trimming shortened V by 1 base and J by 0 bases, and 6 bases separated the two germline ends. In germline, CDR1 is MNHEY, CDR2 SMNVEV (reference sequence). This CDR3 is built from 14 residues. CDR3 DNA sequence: TGTGCCAGCAGTTTATACGGATACCAAGAGACCCAGTACTTC. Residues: CASSLYGYQETQYF.

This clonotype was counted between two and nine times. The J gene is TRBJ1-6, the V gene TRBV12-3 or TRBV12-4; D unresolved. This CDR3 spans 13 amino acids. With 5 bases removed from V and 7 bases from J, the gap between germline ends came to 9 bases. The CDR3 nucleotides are TGTGCCAGCAGTCCCGGACGGAATTCACCCCTCCACTTT. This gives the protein CASSPGRNSPLHF.

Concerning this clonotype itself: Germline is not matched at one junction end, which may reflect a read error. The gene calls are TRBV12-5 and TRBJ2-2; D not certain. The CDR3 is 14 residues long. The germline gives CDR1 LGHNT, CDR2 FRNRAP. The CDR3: CASGLGANTGELFF. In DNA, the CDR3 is TGTGCTAGTGGCTTGGGCGCGAACACCGGGGAGCTGTTTTTT.

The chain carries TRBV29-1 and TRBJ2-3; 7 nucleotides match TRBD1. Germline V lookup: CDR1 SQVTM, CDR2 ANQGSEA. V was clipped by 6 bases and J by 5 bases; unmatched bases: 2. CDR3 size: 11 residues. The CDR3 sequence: CSVQGVDTQYF. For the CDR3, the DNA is TGCAGCGTGCAGGGGGTAGATACGCAGTATTTT.

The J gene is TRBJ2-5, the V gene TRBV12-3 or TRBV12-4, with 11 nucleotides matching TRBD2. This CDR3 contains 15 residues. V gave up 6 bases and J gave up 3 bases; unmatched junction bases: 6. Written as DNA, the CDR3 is TGTGCCAGCAGCCCCCTAGCGGGAGGTGAAGAGACCCAGTACTTC. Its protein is CASSPLAGGEETQYF.